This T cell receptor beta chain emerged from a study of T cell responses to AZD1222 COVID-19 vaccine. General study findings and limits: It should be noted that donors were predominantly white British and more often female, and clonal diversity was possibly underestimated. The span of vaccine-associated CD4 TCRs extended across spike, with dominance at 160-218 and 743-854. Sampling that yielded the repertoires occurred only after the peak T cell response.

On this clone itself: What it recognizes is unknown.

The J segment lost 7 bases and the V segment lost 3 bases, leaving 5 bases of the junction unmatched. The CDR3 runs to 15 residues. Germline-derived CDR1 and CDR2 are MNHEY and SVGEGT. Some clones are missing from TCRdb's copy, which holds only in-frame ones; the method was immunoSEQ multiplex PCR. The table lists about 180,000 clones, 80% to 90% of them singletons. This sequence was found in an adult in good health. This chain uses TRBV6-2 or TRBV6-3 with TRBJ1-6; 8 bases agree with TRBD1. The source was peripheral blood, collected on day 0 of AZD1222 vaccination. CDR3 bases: TGTGCCAGCAGTTATTCCGGGACAGGAAATTCACCCCTCCACTTT. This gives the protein CASSYSGTGNSPLHF.